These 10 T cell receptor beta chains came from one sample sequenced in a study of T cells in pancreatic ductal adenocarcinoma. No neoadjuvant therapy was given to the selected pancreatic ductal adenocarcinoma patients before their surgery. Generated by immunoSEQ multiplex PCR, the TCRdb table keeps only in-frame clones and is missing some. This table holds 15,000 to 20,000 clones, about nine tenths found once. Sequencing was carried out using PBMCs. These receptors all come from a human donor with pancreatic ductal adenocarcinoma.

The CDR3 region has the DNA TGTGCCAGCAGCTCCAAAACGGGTAGCGGGGGGCGAGATACGCAGTATTTT. It yields the protein CASSSKTGSGGRDTQYF. V and J are TRBV7-8 and TRBJ2-3; 10 bases align to TRBD2. The CDR3 is 17 residues long. In germline, CDR1 is SGHVS, CDR2 FQNEAQ. V lost 4 bases and J lost 5; bases outside the gene matches: 12.

CDR3 DNA sequence: TGTGCCAGCAGCTTAGACCACAGGGCGAGATACGAGCAGTACTTC. It specifies CASSLDHRARYEQYF. This chain links TRBV7-9 with TRBJ2-7, with a possible D match to TRBD1 (6 bases). Trimming cost V 1 base and J 4 bases, with 14 bases left between them. CDR3 size: 15 residues. Germline CDR1 is SEHNR and CDR2 is FQNEAQ (reference sequence).

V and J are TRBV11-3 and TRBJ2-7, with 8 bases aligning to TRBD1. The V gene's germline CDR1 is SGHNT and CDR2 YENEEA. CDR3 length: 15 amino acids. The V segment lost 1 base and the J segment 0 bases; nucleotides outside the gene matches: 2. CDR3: CASSLVGQGSYEQYF. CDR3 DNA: TGTGCCAGCAGCTTAGTCGGACAGGGCTCCTACGAGCAGTACTTC. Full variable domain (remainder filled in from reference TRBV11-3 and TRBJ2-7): EAGVVQSPRYKIIEKKQPVAFWCNPISGHNTLYWYLQNLGQGPELLIRYENEEAVDDSQLPKDRFSAERLKGVDSTLKIQPAELGDSAVYLCASSLVGQGSYEQYFGPGTRLTVT.

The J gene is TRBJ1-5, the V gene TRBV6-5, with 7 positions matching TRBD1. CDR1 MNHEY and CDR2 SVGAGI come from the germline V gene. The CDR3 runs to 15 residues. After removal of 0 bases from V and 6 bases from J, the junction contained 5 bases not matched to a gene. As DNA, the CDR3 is TGTGCCAGCAGTTACTCGGGGACAGCGGGTCAGCCCCAGCATTTT. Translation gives CASSYSGTAGQPQHF.

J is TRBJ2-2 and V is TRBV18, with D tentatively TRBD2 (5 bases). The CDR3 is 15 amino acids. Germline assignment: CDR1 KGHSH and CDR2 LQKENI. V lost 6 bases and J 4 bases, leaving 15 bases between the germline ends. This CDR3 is CASSPGTRGTGELFF. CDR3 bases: TGTGCCAGCTCGCCAGGCACACGGGGCACCGGGGAGCTGTTTTTT.

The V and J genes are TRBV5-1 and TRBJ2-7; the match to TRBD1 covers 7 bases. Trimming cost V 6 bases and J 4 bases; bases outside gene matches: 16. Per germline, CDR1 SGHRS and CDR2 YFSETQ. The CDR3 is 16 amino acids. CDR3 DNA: TGCGCCAGCACTATAAGACCGGGACAGAATCAATACGAGCAGTACTTC. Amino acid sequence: CASTIRPGQNQYEQYF.

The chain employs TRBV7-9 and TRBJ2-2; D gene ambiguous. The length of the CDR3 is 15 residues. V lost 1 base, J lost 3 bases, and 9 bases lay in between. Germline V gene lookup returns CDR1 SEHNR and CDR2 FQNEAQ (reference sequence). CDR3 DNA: TGTGCCAGCAGCTTAGTATTCAGTGACACCGGGGAGCTGTTTTTT. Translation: CASSLVFSDTGELFF.

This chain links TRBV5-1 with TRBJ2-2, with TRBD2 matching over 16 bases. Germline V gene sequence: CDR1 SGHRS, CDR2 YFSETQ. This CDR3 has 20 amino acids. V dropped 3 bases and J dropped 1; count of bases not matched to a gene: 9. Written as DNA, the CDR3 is TGCGCCAGCAGCTCGCGCCCGGGACTAGCGGGGGGGCGGAACACCGGGGAGCTGTTTTTT. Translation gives CASSSRPGLAGGRNTGELFF.

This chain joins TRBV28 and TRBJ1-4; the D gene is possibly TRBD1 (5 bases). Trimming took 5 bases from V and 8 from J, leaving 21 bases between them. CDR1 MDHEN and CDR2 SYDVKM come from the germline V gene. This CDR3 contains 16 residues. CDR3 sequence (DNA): TGTGCCAGCAGTCCCGACTCACAGGCTCGAAGAGAAAAACTGTTTTTT. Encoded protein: CASSPDSQARREKLFF.

Here the CDR3 DNA reads TGTGCCAGCAGTGACCAGATCTCTGGAAACACCATATATTTT. Encoded protein: CASSDQISGNTIYF. The chain has TRBV6-1 and TRBJ1-3; D is unresolved. The CDR3 runs to 14 residues. Germline V gene sequence: CDR1 MNHNS, CDR2 SASEGT. V lost 3 bases and J 0 bases, leaving 6 bases between the germline ends.